These 27 T cell receptor beta chains originate from one sample sequenced in a study of cytomegalovirus exposure and HLA in healthy donors. A multiplex PCR was run with 60 Vbeta primers and 13 Jbeta primers. The data were produced by immunoSEQ multiplex PCR, yet TCRdb's version contains in-frame clones alone and is incomplete. The clone table shows about 140,000 clones, with the ten largest holding roughly 2%. The sample taken for sequencing was PBMCs. All receptors derive from a woman aged 18-29 years in good health and CMV-seronegative.

V and J are TRBV7-8 and TRBJ2-7, with TRBD1 matching 9 bases. In germline, CDR1 is SGHVS, CDR2 FQNEAQ. The CDR3 sequence is 15 residues long. J lost 6 bases, V lost 0 bases, and 6 bases had no gene match. Here the CDR3 DNA reads TGTGCCAGCAGCTTAGCGAGGACAGGGGACCGCGAGCAGTACTTC. Its translation is CASSLARTGDREQYF.

This chain joins TRBV9 and TRBJ1-1; weak D call: TRBD1 (6 bases). Germline V gives CDR1 SGDLS, CDR2 YYNGEE. The CDR3 has 11 residues. Deletions cut 7 bases from V and 3 bases from J, with 7 bases between. CDR3 sequence: CASAGDTEAFF. The CDR3 nucleotides are TGTGCCAGCGCAGGGGACACTGAAGCTTTCTTT.

CDR3: CASRDRYSIEPGTSNYGYTF. The CDR3 nucleotides read TGTGCCAGTAGGGATCGTTACTCGATTGAGCCAGGAACTTCTAACTATGGCTACACCTTC. The chain links TRBV19 to TRBJ1-2; D remains unclear. The CDR3 loop spans 20 amino acids. Germline V gene data show CDR1 as LNHDA and CDR2 as SQIVND (reference sequence). Trimming pared 6 bases from V and 0 bases from J, leaving 29 bases between.

This chain links TRBV5-4 with TRBJ1-2; 7 bases line up with TRBD1. The CDR3 extends over 16 amino acids. Germline V gene sequence: CDR1 SGHNT, CDR2 YYREEE (reference sequence). V trimming: 6 bases; J trimming: 6 bases; junction bases outside the gene matches: 17. The DNA of the CDR3 is TGTGCCAGCAAAGGACCCGGGACAGTGAGAGTGAATGGCTACACCTTC. Protein product: CASKGPGTVRVNGYTF.

This rearrangement joins TRBV30 to TRBJ2-7, with 9 bases that match TRBD1. The CDR3 sequence is 13 residues long. The V segment lost 3 bases and the J segment 6 bases; nucleotides outside the gene matches: 6. Germline CDR1 GTSNPN, CDR2 SVGIG (reference sequence). CDR3 sequence reads: CAWSRGTGSEQYV. In DNA form, the CDR3 reads TGTGCCTGGAGCCGTGGGACAGGGAGCGAGCAGTACGTC.

The V gene is TRBV5-1, the J gene TRBJ2-5, with 11 bases aligning to TRBD2. The end of the DNA is better explained by TRBJ2-7, so the J call may be wrong. The CDR3 runs to 17 residues. Germline CDR1 is SGHRS and CDR2 is YFSETQ. The CDR3 spells CASSASGRFSLGDEQYF. The CDR3 DNA is TGCGCCAGCAGCGCTAGCGGGAGGTTCTCCCTGGGAGACGAGCAGTACTTC.

The CDR3 sequence: CASAGVTEAFF. The DNA of the CDR3 is TGTGCCAGCGCGGGGGTAACTGAAGCTTTCTTT. V and J are TRBV6-6 and TRBJ1-1, with a possible D match to TRBD1 (5 bases). The V gene's germline CDR1 is MNHNY and CDR2 SVGAGI (reference sequence). This CDR3 spans 11 amino acids. V shed 8 bases and J shed 5 bases, with 9 bases lying between them.

The rearrangement uses TRBV4-1 and TRBJ1-5, with D perhaps matching TRBD1 (5 bases). The CDR3 consists of 16 residues. Germline V gene lookup returns CDR1 MGHRA and CDR2 YSYEKL. V was trimmed by 0 bases and J by 3 bases, leaving 12 bases between them. The DNA of the CDR3 is TGCGCCAGCAGCCAAGAACCGGGGGTCCTCAATCAGCCCCAGCATTTT. The encoded protein is CASSQEPGVLNQPQHF.

With respect to this clone: One end of the junction fails to match germline, which may point to a read error. The chain employs TRBV11-2 and TRBJ2-5, with TRBD2 matching 8 bases. The CDR3 spans 15 residues. The germline V gene has CDR1 SGHAT and CDR2 FQNNGV. The CDR3 spells CANSLASGFQETQYF. The CDR3 DNA reads as TGTGCCAACAGCTTAGCTAGCGGGTTCCAAGAGACCCAGTACTTC. Looking up the rest from reference TRBV11-2 and TRBJ2-5 gives the full variable domain: EAGVAQSPRYKIIEKRQSVAFWCNPISGHATLYWYQQILGQGPKLLIQFQNNGVVDDSQLPKDRFSAERLKGVDSTLKIQPAKLEDSAVYLCANSLASGFQETQYFGPGTRLLVL.

The genes are TRBV2 and TRBJ2-7; 11 bases fit TRBD2. J was trimmed by 4 bases and V by 8 bases; bases with no gene match: 7. This CDR3 is 14 amino acids long. Germline loops: CDR1 SNHLY, CDR2 FYNNEI. CDR3 in amino acids: CASRRLAGTYEQYF. In nucleotides, the CDR3 is TGTGCCAGCCGTAGACTAGCGGGGACGTACGAGCAGTACTTC.

To note about this clone: The sample has other DNA sequences that encode this CDR3 too. The chain is built from TRBV18 and TRBJ2-5; no firm D call. V lost 6 bases and J 2 bases, leaving 10 bases between the germline ends. Germline V gives CDR1 KGHSH, CDR2 LQKENI. The CDR3 covers 13 residues. The CDR3 loop reads CASSPNRQETQYF. In nucleotides, the CDR3 is TGTGCCAGCTCCCCCAATCGGCAAGAGACCCAGTACTTC.

V and J are TRBV28 and TRBJ1-2, with D perhaps matching TRBD1 (6 bases). CDR3 size: 12 residues. The V end was cut by 6 bases, the J end by 8 bases, with 13 bases between. In germline, CDR1 is MDHEN, CDR2 SYDVKM. The CDR3 DNA reads as TGTGCCAGCAGCCGGGGGGCACAGGGCTACACCTTC. Its protein is CASSRGAQGYTF.

The chain is built from TRBV6-6 and TRBJ2-7; 8 nucleotides match TRBD1. V lost 6 bases, J lost 4 bases, and 11 bases stayed unmatched. Germline V gene sequence: CDR1 MNHNY, CDR2 SVGAGI (reference sequence). The CDR3 contains 15 residues. DNA of the CDR3: TGTGCCAGCAGCTCCCTCCCAGGGGGCACGTACGAGCAGTACTTC. This sequence encodes CASSSLPGGTYEQYF.

The rearrangement uses TRBV6-5 and TRBJ1-1; no clear D gene. Germline-derived CDR1 and CDR2 are MNHEY and SVGAGI. The ends were cut back, 5 bases at V and 1 base at J, with 8 bases in the middle. CDR3 length: 13 residues. CDR3 amino acids: CASSIQKNTEAFF. DNA for the CDR3: TGTGCCAGCAGTATCCAGAAGAACACTGAAGCTTTCTTT.

The J gene is TRBJ1-5, the V gene TRBV27, with D perhaps matching TRBD1 (5 bases). CDR1 is MNHEY, CDR2 SMNVEV, per germline (reference sequence). Trimming left V 0 bases short and J 2 bases short, with 14 bases between. CDR3 length: 17 residues. The CDR3 is CASSLSNGAQGNQPQHF. DNA of the CDR3: TGTGCCAGCAGTTTATCCAATGGGGCGCAGGGCAATCAGCCCCAGCATTTT.

This rearrangement joins TRBV29-1 to TRBJ1-1; TRBD1 is a possible D gene (5 bases). Germline V lookup: CDR1 SQVTM, CDR2 ANQGSEA. The germline V and J ends were trimmed by 5 bases and 4 bases, with 8 bases remaining between them. This CDR3 has 11 residues. CDR3 DNA: TGCAGCGTTCAGGGTGGCACTGAAGCTTTCTTT. As protein: CSVQGGTEAFF.

As DNA, the CDR3 is TGCGCCAGCAGCCCCGGGACAGGGGGTAACTATGGCTACACCTTC. It encodes CASSPGTGGNYGYTF. The chain uses TRBV5-1 and TRBJ1-2; 11 positions agree with TRBD1. The V and J ends lost 4 bases and 1 base, in that order; junction bases with no gene match: 3. The CDR3 covers 15 residues. Germline CDR1 and CDR2: SGHRS and YFSETQ.

The chain links TRBV7-9 to TRBJ1-2; 10 bases agree with TRBD1. CDR3 length: 18 amino acids. V lost 5 bases, J lost 5 bases, and 17 bases stayed unmatched. Per germline, CDR1 SEHNR and CDR2 FQNEAQ (reference sequence). CDR3 DNA: TGTGCCAGCAGCCCCAAGAGCCCCGGGACAGGGGTCTTGTATGGCTACACCTTC. Amino acids: CASSPKSPGTGVLYGYTF.

The rearrangement uses TRBV15 and TRBJ1-6; unclear D gene. Germline-derived CDR1 and CDR2 are LNHNV and YYDKDF (reference sequence). Trimming removed 1 base at V and 9 bases at J, with 7 bases between. There are 13 residues in the CDR3. CDR3: CATSRVSVSPLHF. CDR3 in DNA: TGTGCCACCAGCAGAGTTTCGGTTTCACCCCTCCACTTT.

The chain recombines TRBV19 with TRBJ1-1; the D gene is possibly TRBD1 (6 bases). The germline CDR1 and CDR2 sequences are LNHDA and SQIVND (reference sequence). CDR3 length: 15 residues. Trimming took 5 bases from V and 1 from J, leaving 14 bases between them. CDR3 sequence (DNA): TGTGCCAGTAGTTACCGACAGGCATCGAACACTGAAGCTTTCTTT. It yields the protein CASSYRQASNTEAFF.

The CDR3 bases are TGTGCCATCAGTGACCCGGACAGGCCCCAGCATTTT. This codes for CAISDPDRPQHF. The V call is TRBV10-3, the J call TRBJ1-5, with a possible D match to TRBD1 (6 bases). The CDR3 loop spans 12 amino acids. Trimming left V 3 bases short and J 9 bases short, with 9 bases between. The V gene's germline CDR1 is ENHRY and CDR2 SYGVKD.

The rearrangement uses TRBV7-2 and TRBJ1-5; 8 positions match TRBD1. The junction had 2 bases not matched to a gene; V was cut back by 4 bases and J by 0 bases. Germline V gene data show CDR1 as SGHTA and CDR2 as FQGNSA. The length of the CDR3 is 15 residues. The CDR3 coding sequence is TGTGCCAGCAGCTGGGGGACAGGTAGCAATCAGCCCCAGCATTTT. Amino acid sequence: CASSWGTGSNQPQHF. The full variable domain, with the rest looked up from reference TRBV7-2 and TRBJ1-5, is GAGVSQSPSNKVTEKGKDVELRCDPISGHTALYWYRQSLGQGLEFLIYFQGNSAPDKSGLPSDRFSAERTGGSVSTLTIQRTQQEDSAVYLCASSWGTGSNQPQHFGDGTRLSIL.

The chain is built from TRBV6-5 and TRBJ1-4; D ambiguous. The germline gives CDR1 MNHEY, CDR2 SVGAGI. The CDR3 is 13 residues long. Trimming left V 8 bases short and J 10 bases short, with 17 bases between. CDR3 nucleotide sequence: TGTGCCAGCTACGCGGGCAGCTATGGAAAACTGTTTTTT. Its translation is CASYAGSYGKLFF.

The CDR3 region is CASLQWGDREKETQYF. The CDR3 coding sequence is TGCGCCAGCCTACAATGGGGTGACAGGGAAAAAGAGACCCAGTACTTC. The genes are TRBV5-1 and TRBJ2-5; TRBD1 agrees at 7 bases. Looked up from germline, CDR1 is SGHRS and CDR2 is YFSETQ. The V gene end was trimmed by 7 bases and the J gene end by 3 bases; junction bases not matched to a gene: 15. CDR3 length: 16 amino acids.

The chain combines TRBV6-6 with TRBJ2-5; TRBD2 aligns across 7 bases. The J call may not be correct, given that the DNA end is closer to TRBJ2-7. The CDR3 has 15 amino acids. Germline V gene sequence: CDR1 MNHNY, CDR2 SVGAGI (reference sequence). The DNA of the CDR3 is TGTGCCAGCACTAATCGCGGGAGCAGCTCCTACGAGCAGTACTTC. Translated: CASTNRGSSSYEQYF.

The V gene is TRBV4-2, the J gene TRBJ2-5, with a tentative D call TRBD2 (6 bases). The V end lost 0 bases, the J end lost 4 bases, and 15 bases lay between the germline ends. Germline V gives CDR1 LGHNA, CDR2 YNFKEQ. This CDR3 is 16 amino acids long. Here the CDR3 reads CASSQDPPGRGETQYF. The CDR3 DNA reads TGTGCCAGCAGCCAAGATCCCCCCGGGAGAGGAGAGACCCAGTACTTC.

The chain has TRBV28 and TRBJ1-5; the match to TRBD1 covers 8 bases. The length of the CDR3 is 15 residues. The trim removed 5 bases at V and 7 bases at J, leaving 10 bases unmatched. The germline V gene encodes CDR1 MDHEN and CDR2 SYDVKM. The CDR3 sequence is CASSPPDRVSQPQHF. The CDR3 region has the DNA TGTGCCAGCAGTCCCCCGGACAGGGTATCGCAGCCCCAGCATTTT.